The source of this T cell receptor (beta chain) is a study of identifying expanded T cells in peripheral blood. Profiled with immunoSEQ multiplex PCR; TCRdb holds only in-frame clones, not every one. The sample has about 110,000 clones, about 89% seen once. Germline CDR1 reads SGHDT; CDR2 reads YYEEEE. The CDR3 sequence is 16 residues long. Trimming took 1 base from V and 8 from J; bases not matched to a gene: 5. The chain employs TRBV5-6 and TRBJ1-6; 11 bases match TRBD1. What was sequenced was blood. The source is a person aged 18 to 70 in good health. The CDR3 DNA sequence: TGTGCCAGCAGCTTGAAAGGGACAGGGGGGTATTCACCCCTCCACTTT. Encoded protein: CASSLKGTGGYSPLHF.